The 4 T cell receptor beta chains given below trace back to one sample, sequenced in a study of patients and donors after allogeneic stem cell transplantation (dated by TCRdb to the early 2020s). Library prep was done by RT-PCR. The sequencing machine was a NextSeq 550. TCRdb took the public reads, trimmed them with fastp at Q25, ran MiXCR for clone calling and kept in-frame beta chains. Rows with a matching CDR3 protein are joined into one entry that keeps the most common DNA and genes. This sample gives 400,000 to 500,000 distinct CDR3 sequences in total; around 15% of them show up just once. The ten top clones hold roughly 7.2% of the sample. Sample: blood, either unsorted or a sorted T cell fraction (not recorded which). The receptors were sampled from a human donor who was either an allogeneic HSCT recipient or a stem cell or donor lymphocyte infusion donor (not recorded which). It is not recorded whose cells these are; they may come from a transplant donor.

The chain is built from TRBV30 and TRBJ2-1; possibly TRBD2 for D (6 bases). The germline V gene has CDR1 GTSNPN and CDR2 SVGIG (reference sequence). The CDR3 runs to 12 residues. V dropped 0 bases and J dropped 10 bases, with 10 bases sitting between them. The CDR3 coding sequence is TGTGCCTGGAGTGTATCGGGGGAAGAGCAGTTCTTC. It codes for CAWSVSGEEQFF.

This clonotype was seen a few times. The chain recombines TRBV7-2 with TRBJ2-2, with 8 nucleotides matching TRBD2. This CDR3 is 16 amino acids long. The germline gives CDR1 SGHTA, CDR2 FQGNSA. Trimming at V came to 1 base and at J to 5 bases, leaving 6 bases not matched to a gene. CDR3: CASSLVPGGKTGELFF. The DNA of the CDR3 is TGTGCCAGCAGCTTAGTTCCGGGGGGGAAAACCGGGGAGCTGTTTTTT.

This clonotype was seen a few times. This chain joins TRBV12-3 or TRBV12-4 and TRBJ2-2, with D possibly matching TRBD2 (5 bases). Trimming removed 0 bases from V and 4 bases from J, with 9 bases in between. This CDR3 is built from 15 residues. CDR3 sequence reads: CASSLARGLTGELFF. CDR3 coding DNA: TGTGCCAGCAGTTTAGCGCGAGGGCTCACCGGGGAGCTGTTTTTT.

The V gene is TRBV12-3 or TRBV12-4, the J gene TRBJ1-2; D unresolved. The CDR3 runs to 13 residues. V was clipped by 3 bases and J by 2 bases, with 7 bases between them. In DNA, the CDR3 is TGTGCCAGCAGTTTCCGAGTGAACTATGGCTACACCTTC. This sequence encodes CASSFRVNYGYTF.